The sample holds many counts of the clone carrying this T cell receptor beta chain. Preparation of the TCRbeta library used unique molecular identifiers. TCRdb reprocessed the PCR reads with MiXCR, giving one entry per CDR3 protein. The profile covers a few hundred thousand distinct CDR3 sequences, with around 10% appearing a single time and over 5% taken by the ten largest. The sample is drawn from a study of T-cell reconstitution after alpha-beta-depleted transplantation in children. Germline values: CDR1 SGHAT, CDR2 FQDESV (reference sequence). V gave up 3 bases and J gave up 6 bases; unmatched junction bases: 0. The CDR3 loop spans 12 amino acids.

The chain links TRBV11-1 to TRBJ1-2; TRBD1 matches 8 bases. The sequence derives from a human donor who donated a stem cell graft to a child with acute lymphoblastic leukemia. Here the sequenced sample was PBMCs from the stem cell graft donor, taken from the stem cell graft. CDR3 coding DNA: TGTGCCAGCAGCTTGGGACAGGATGGCTACACCTTC. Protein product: CASSLGQDGYTF.